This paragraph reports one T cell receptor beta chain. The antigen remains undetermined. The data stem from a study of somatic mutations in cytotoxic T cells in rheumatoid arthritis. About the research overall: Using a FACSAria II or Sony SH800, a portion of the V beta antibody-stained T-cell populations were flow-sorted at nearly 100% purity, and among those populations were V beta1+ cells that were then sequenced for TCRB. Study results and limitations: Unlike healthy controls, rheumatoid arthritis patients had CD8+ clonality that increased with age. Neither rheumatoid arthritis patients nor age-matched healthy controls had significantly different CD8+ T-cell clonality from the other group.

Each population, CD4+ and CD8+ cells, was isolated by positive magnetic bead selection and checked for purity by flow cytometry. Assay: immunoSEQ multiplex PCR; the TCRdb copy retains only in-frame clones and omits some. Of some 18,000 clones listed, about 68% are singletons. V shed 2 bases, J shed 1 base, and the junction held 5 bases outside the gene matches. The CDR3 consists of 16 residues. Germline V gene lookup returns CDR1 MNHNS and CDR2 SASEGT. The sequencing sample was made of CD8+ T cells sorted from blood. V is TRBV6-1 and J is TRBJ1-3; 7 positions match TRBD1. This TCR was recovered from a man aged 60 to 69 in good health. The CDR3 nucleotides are TGTGCCAGCAGTGAATCGGGCAGGGGGTCTGGAAACACCATATATTTT. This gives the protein CASSESGRGSGNTIYF.